This TCR beta chain was sequenced in a study of blood T cell repertoires in COVID-19. Overall study context: PBMCs, B-cell-depleted T cells, or T cells were the source of the cDNA or gDNA that made up the material.

Clones were read by immunoSEQ multiplex PCR, and TCRdb kept only the in-frame ones, dropping some. The sample includes fewer than 200,000 clones, roughly 87% of them seen just once. The source material was peripheral blood. The receptor was derived from a woman in her seventies with acute or convalescent COVID-19.

For the CDR3, the DNA is TGTGCCAGCAGCTTGGACCCTCAGGTCGCCTACAATGAGCAGTTCTTC. Its protein product is CASSLDPQVAYNEQFF. The chain joins TRBV5-4 to TRBJ2-1; no definite D call. The germline V gene has CDR1 SGHNT and CDR2 YYREEE (reference sequence). The CDR3 runs 16 residues. V lost 0 bases and J 2 bases, leaving 12 bases between the germline ends.